These T cell receptor beta chains were read from a single sample in a study of OX40 agonist ivuxolimab in advanced cancers. Sequenced by immunoSEQ multiplex PCR; TCRdb stores in-frame clones only, minus some. The table has tens of thousands of clones, around 85% seen once. Material: CD4+ or CD8+ T cells sorted from blood, obtained in a trial of the OX40 agonist ivuxolimab. These receptors came from an adult with an advanced solid tumor such as melanoma, head and neck, liver or kidney cancer. Both conserved end residues are part of each CDR3. The D gene is left open where the match is weak. The size of a clone is reported for some rows only, either as once, few or many, or as a class for expanded clones.

clone_size	v_call	j_call	cdr3_length	d_call	cdr3_nt	cdr3_aa
.	TRBV7-8	TRBJ2-1	16	.	TGTGCCAGCAGCTTAGCTGGACAGATACTATACAATGAGCAGTTCTTC	CASSLAGQILYNEQFF
.	TRBV7-9	TRBJ2-7	14	TRBD1	TGTGCCAGCAGCCCCCAGACAGGGGGCGACGAGCAGTACTTC	CASSPQTGGDEQYF
.	TRBV6-6	TRBJ2-7	16	.	TGTGCCAGCAGTTACTCACCAGCCTCCTTTGGCTACGAGCAGTACTTC	CASSYSPASFGYEQYF
medium-sized	TRBV7-9	TRBJ2-1	12	.	TGTGCCAGCAGCCCTGGGTTGGATGAGCAGTTCTTC	CASSPGLDEQFF
.	TRBV15	TRBJ1-5	16	.	TGTGCCACCAGCACCCAGAAGGGCGGGAGCAATCAGCCCCAGCATTTT	CATSTQKGGSNQPQHF
.	TRBV4-1	TRBJ2-7	13	.	TGCGCCAGCAGCCTTCCAGGGGGGTACGAGCAGTACTTC	CASSLPGGYEQYF
many	TRBV6-1	TRBJ2-1	18	TRBD2	TGTGCCAGCAGTGATGCTCTAGCGGGGGATTTCTCCTACAATGAGCAGTTCTTC	CASSDALAGDFSYNEQFF
.	TRBV5-1	TRBJ2-5	13	.	TGCGCCAGCAGCTTTCCGGGGAGCGAGACCCAGTACTTC	CASSFPGSETQYF
.	TRBV19	TRBJ2-3	13	TRBD1	TGTGCCAGTCTCCAGGGGGGCACAGATACGCAGTATTTT	CASLQGGTDTQYF
once	TRBV5-4	TRBJ2-3	9	.	TGTGCCATGGGGGATACGCAGTATTTT	CAMGDTQYF
medium-sized	TRBV19	TRBJ1-6	17	TRBD1	TGTGCCAGTAGTACCCGGACAGGGGGGACCTATAATTCACCCCTCCACTTT	CASSTRTGGTYNSPLHF
.	TRBV7-8	TRBJ2-5	18	TRBD1	TGTGCCAGCAGCTTAGGTCCCGGGGGGGACAGGGGTCAGAAGACCCAGTACTTC	CASSLGPGGDRGQKTQYF
.	TRBV4-1	TRBJ2-5	15	.	TGCGCCAGCAGCCTAGAAGGCGGGGAAGTAGAGACCCAGTACTTC	CASSLEGGEVETQYF
once	TRBV27	TRBJ2-3	14	.	TGTGCCAGCAGTTCTCGGGCTAGCACAGATACGCAGTATTTT	CASSSRASTDTQYF
few	TRBV10-3	TRBJ1-6	13	.	TGTGCCATCAATGACGTTGATAATTCACCCCTCCACTTT	CAINDVDNSPLHF
.	TRBV7-6	TRBJ1-2	13	.	TGTGCCAGCAGCGTGGACGGCCTAGGAGGCTACACCTTC	CASSVDGLGGYTF
.	TRBV27	TRBJ2-3	15	.	TGTGCCAGCAGTTTAGCGACAGATGGAACAGATACGCAGTATTTT	CASSLATDGTDTQYF
.	TRBV29-1	TRBJ1-2	11	.	TGCAGCGTCCAGGACTACTATGGCTACACCTTC	CSVQDYYGYTF
.	TRBV7-9	TRBJ1-1	17	TRBD1	TGTGCCAGCAGCTTCCGTCCGGGACAGGGGGCAGTCACTGAAGCTTTCTTT	CASSFRPGQGAVTEAFF
.	TRBV21-1	TRBJ2-5	14	.	TGTGCCAGCAGCAAAGCGAAGGTTAGCGGGACCCAGTACTTC	CASSKAKVSGTQYF
few	TRBV10-1	TRBJ1-6	9	.	TGCGCCAGAGTCACTGGAGTCCACTTT	CARVTGVHF
.	TRBV7-9	TRBJ2-7	13	TRBD2	TGTGCCACCGATCTAGCGGGGGGTTACGAGCAGTACTTC	CATDLAGGYEQYF
.	TRBV7-6	TRBJ2-7	12	.	TGTGCCAGCAGCGGAACGGGTAACGAGCAGTACTTC	CASSGTGNEQYF
few	TRBV6-9	TRBJ1-2	12	.	TGTGCCAGCAACCTGGAGGCAGACGGCTACACCTTC	CASNLEADGYTF
.	TRBV28	TRBJ1-1	17	.	TGTGCCAGCAGTTTAGTAACACCAGTGGGACGAAGCACTGAAGCTTTCTTT	CASSLVTPVGRSTEAFF
.	TRBV27	TRBJ2-7	13	.	TGTGCCAGCAGTTTATCCCGAGGGTACGAGCAGTACTTC	CASSLSRGYEQYF
.	TRBV6-5	TRBJ2-7	14	.	TGTGCCGTTTTCGCGGTTACAGATACCTTCGAGCAGTACTTC	CAVFAVTDTFEQYF
.	TRBV25-1	TRBJ2-1	15	.	TGTGCCAGCAGTGAAGTAGGAAGGGCAGGGGATGAGCAGTTCTTC	CASSEVGRAGDEQFF
.	TRBV20-1	TRBJ1-1	11	.	TGCAGTGTTAAGTGGGACGCCGAAGCTTTCTTT	CSVKWDAEAFF
.	TRBV27	TRBJ2-1	19	.	TGTGCCAACTCCCCACTAGTCGGTCCAACAGAGAAGGAGGACAATGAGCAGTTCTTC	CANSPLVGPTEKEDNEQFF
.	TRBV7-8	TRBJ1-2	16	TRBD1	TGTGCCAGCAGCTTAATCAGGACAGGGAAAGGCTATGGCTACACCTTC	CASSLIRTGKGYGYTF
.	TRBV27	TRBJ1-2	17	.	TGTGCCAGCAGTTCCTCCGGTGGGGGGCTGTACCGCTATGGCTACACCTTC	CASSSSGGGLYRYGYTF
.	TRBV11-2	TRBJ2-1	13	.	TGTGCCAGCAGCTCCCCCCCCCTTAATGAGCAGTTCTTC	CASSSPPLNEQFF
.	TRBV28	TRBJ2-1	14	TRBD1	TGTGCCAGCAGTTTACCCAACAGGGGAAATGAGCAGTTCTTC	CASSLPNRGNEQFF
.	TRBV6-1	TRBJ1-2	14	TRBD1	TGTGCCAGCACCCAGGGGGCCGCTAACTATGGCTACACCTTC	CASTQGAANYGYTF
.	TRBV9	TRBJ2-7	15	.	TGTGCCAGCAGCGTAGAAGAAGGGGCACCCTACGAGCAGTACTTC	CASSVEEGAPYEQYF
.	TRBV28	TRBJ1-2	13	.	TGTGCCAGCAGTTCCACAGGGAACTATGGCTACACCTTC	CASSSTGNYGYTF
.	TRBV28	TRBJ2-2	14	TRBD2	TGTGCCAGCAGTTTAACGCGGGAGACGGGGGAGCTGTTTTTT	CASSLTRETGELFF
.	TRBV4-1	TRBJ1-5	13	.	TGCGCCAGCAGCCACGTGGGGAACCAGCCCCAGCATTTT	CASSHVGNQPQHF
.	TRBV7-6	TRBJ2-5	16	.	TGTGCCAGCAGCTTGACCCCAAGAGGGAAACAAGAGACCCAGTACTTC	CASSLTPRGKQETQYF
.	TRBV7-9	TRBJ2-5	16	TRBD2	TGTGCCAGCAGCTTAGCCCCTAGCGGGGCCCAAGAGACCCAGTACTTC	CASSLAPSGAQETQYF
.	TRBV18	TRBJ1-3	17	TRBD1	TGTGCCAGCTCACCACCGGACGGGACAGGGTTTTTAGACACCATATATTTT	CASSPPDGTGFLDTIYF
.	TRBV5-1	TRBJ1-6	14	TRBD1	TGCGCCAGCAGCCCTGGACAGGGGTGGCCACCCCTCCACTTT	CASSPGQGWPPLHF
.	TRBV7-9	TRBJ2-7	15	TRBD2	TGTGCCAGCAGCTTAGGTGCGGGGGGCCTGGACGAGCAGTACTTC	CASSLGAGGLDEQYF
.	TRBV6-1	TRBJ2-5	15	TRBD2	TGTGCCAGCAGTGAAGCGTGGGGGGGTGTGGAGACCCAGTACTTC	CASSEAWGGVETQYF
.	TRBV11-2	TRBJ2-6	18	TRBD1	TGTGCCAGCAGCTTAGCGGAGACAGGGGGCTCTGGGGCCAACGTCCTGACTTTC	CASSLAETGGSGANVLTF